These 18 T cell receptor beta chains came from one sample sequenced in a study of breast tumors, draining lymph nodes, adjacent tissues. Breast cancer patients provided tissue from their axillary draining lymph nodes. TCRdb ran MiXCR on the multiplex PCR reads and lists one entry per CDR3 protein. Among some 120,000 distinct CDR3 sequences listed, nearly 20% were seen once. The specimen sequenced was axillary lymph node tissue. These receptors came from a female donor with breast cancer. Some clones in this sample may be carry-over from other donors' samples.

This clonotype was observed at least ten times. V and J are TRBV11-2 and TRBJ2-1, with 9 bases identical to TRBD1. Trimming at V came to 1 base and at J to 4 bases, leaving 2 bases not matched to a gene. Germline CDR1 is SGHAT and CDR2 is FQNNGV. This CDR3 is 15 amino acids long. CDR3 in DNA: TGTGCCAGCAGCTTAGCACAGGGGGCGTACAATGAGCAGTTCTTC. Translated, it gives CASSLAQGAYNEQFF.

This clonotype was observed many times. This chain connects TRBV20-1 to TRBJ2-7, with 12 bases matching TRBD2. This CDR3 contains 17 residues. The ends lost 3 bases at V and 0 bases at J; junction bases unmatched: 9. Looked up from germline, CDR1 is DFQATT and CDR2 is SNEGSKA (reference sequence). The CDR3 region has the DNA TGCAGTGCTAGTGGGCTAGCGGGGGGGACACACTCCTACGAGCAGTACTTC. It is translated as CSASGLAGGTHSYEQYF.

This chain connects TRBV7-9 to TRBJ1-1; perhaps TRBD1 as D (6 bases). The V and J ends lost 5 bases and 5 bases respectively, with 18 bases between them. The CDR3 covers 15 residues. Germline CDR1 is SEHNR and CDR2 is FQNEAQ (reference sequence). In DNA, the CDR3 is TGTGCCAGCAGCCAAGACCCAGGGGCTGGGACTGAAGCTTTCTTT. Encoded protein: CASSQDPGAGTEAFF.

This clonotype came up many times. This chain links TRBV11-2 with TRBJ2-3; 8 bases align to TRBD2. Germline V gene sequence: CDR1 SGHAT, CDR2 FQNNGV. V shed 6 bases, J shed 5 bases, and the junction held 7 bases outside the gene matches. CDR3 size: 14 residues. CDR3 residues: CASRPAGGLDTQYF. As DNA, the CDR3 is TGTGCCAGCAGGCCCGCGGGGGGTTTAGATACGCAGTATTTT.

Worth noting for this clonotype: Just one base apart from a much larger clone, this may be a read error. The chain carries TRBV5-4 and TRBJ2-7; D is unresolved. Trimming took off 4 bases at V and 6 bases at J, with 17 bases between the two ends. This CDR3 spans 14 amino acids. Germline V CDR1 and CDR2: SGHNT, YYREEE (reference sequence). CDR3 sequence (DNA): TGTGCCAGCAGCAGACAAGAAGGTACCTGCGAGCAGTACTTC. As protein: CASSRQEGTCEQYF.

DNA of the CDR3: TGTGCCTGGACAGCGATGGAGGCCCAGTACTTC. Its protein product is CAWTAMEAQYF. The chain uses TRBV30 and TRBJ2-5, with D possibly TRBD2 on 5 matching bases. CDR3 length: 11 amino acids. Germline values: CDR1 GTSNPN, CDR2 SVGIG (reference sequence). V lost 4 bases, J lost 9 bases, and 12 bases lay in between.

In its sample, this clonotype was seen once. It may be a read error: a sequence one base away is much more abundant. The chain joins TRBV19 to TRBJ2-1, with TRBD2 matching over 9 bases. This CDR3 is 15 amino acids long. Unmatched junction bases numbered 7, after V lost 6 bases and J lost 4 bases. CDR1 LNHDA and CDR2 SQIVND come from the germline V gene (reference sequence). CDR3 bases: TGTGCCAGTAGAATTAGCGGGGGAGTTTACAATGAGCAGTTCTTC. Encoded protein: CASRISGGVYNEQFF.

In the case of this clonotype: Given a much more abundant clone one base away, this may be a read error. The chain is built from TRBV25-1 and TRBJ2-2, with 8 bases fitting TRBD1. Germline CDR1 is MGHDK and CDR2 is SYGVNS. The CDR3 is 16 amino acids. V shed 4 bases, J shed 5 bases, and the junction held 9 bases outside the gene matches. Here the CDR3 DNA reads TGTGCCAGCAGTGGGACAGGGCGGTATTGTACCGGGGAGCTGTTTTTT. Protein product: CASSGTGRYCTGELFF.

This clonotype has more than one count but fewer than ten. Just one base apart from a much larger clone, this may be a read error. This sequence joins TRBV24-1 and TRBJ2-1; D is perhaps TRBD2 (6 bases). The germline V gene has CDR1 KGHDR and CDR2 SFDVKD. The CDR3 contains 13 residues. Here the CDR3 reads CATGTNSGGEQLF. Written as DNA, the CDR3 is TGTGCCACCGGGACCAACTCCGGGGGTGAGCAGCTCTTC.

This clonotype has ten or more counts. The J gene is TRBJ2-1, the V gene TRBV24-1, with a tentative D call TRBD1 (5 bases). V lost 5 bases to trimming and J lost 0 bases, with 10 bases between them. Germline values: CDR1 KGHDR, CDR2 SFDVKD. The CDR3 loop spans 15 amino acids. The CDR3 nucleotides are TGTGCCACCAGTGGCGACAGCAGCTCCTACAATGAGCAGTTCTTC. This gives the protein CATSGDSSSYNEQFF.

This clonotype was recorded at least ten times. The chain has TRBV7-2 and TRBJ1-2; D is unresolved. Germline CDR1 is SGHTA and CDR2 is FQGNSA. The V end was cut by 2 bases, the J end by 2 bases, with 12 bases between. The CDR3 spans 15 residues. The CDR3 spells CASSLKRVVNYGYTF. CDR3 DNA sequence: TGTGCCAGCAGCTTAAAAAGGGTAGTAAACTATGGCTACACCTTC.

The sample holds one count of this clonotype. A read error may be the cause here, since a much bigger clone is one base away. The chain uses TRBV19 and TRBJ1-3, with 7 bases identical to TRBD1. This CDR3 is 14 amino acids long. From germline, CDR1 is LNHDA and CDR2 SQIVND (reference sequence). The CDR3 coding sequence is TGTGCCAGTAGTAAAGGGGGCACTGGAATCACCATATATTTT. It codes for CASSKGGTGITIYF.

Ten or more counts support this clonotype. The rearrangement uses TRBV6-2 or TRBV6-3 and TRBJ2-7; possible D gene TRBD1, 6 bases. The CDR3 covers 12 residues. V was cut by 7 bases and J by 3 bases, with 10 bases left in between. Germline V gives CDR1 MNHEY, CDR2 SVGEGT. Written as DNA, the CDR3 is TGTGCCAGCAAAAAGGACAGCTACGAGCAGTACTTC. Its protein is CASKKDSYEQYF.

This clonotype was seen many times. This sequence joins TRBV5-1 and TRBJ2-3; 9 nucleotides line up with TRBD1. V dropped 5 bases and J dropped 4; count of bases not matched to a gene: 2. CDR1 and CDR2 (germline): SGHRS, YFSETQ. The length of the CDR3 is 13 residues. The DNA for the CDR3 is TGCGCCAGCAGTAGACAGGGGGCAGATACGCAGTATTTT. It codes for CASSRQGADTQYF.

In the case of this clonotype: A much larger clone lies one base from this, so it may be a read error. The chain links TRBV29-1 to TRBJ2-5, with D unclear. The CDR3 runs 10 residues. Germline V lookup: CDR1 SQVTM, CDR2 ANQGSEA. CDR3 DNA: TGCAGCGTTTTTAGTGAGACCCGGTACTTC. Its translation: CSVFSETRYF. Full variable domain (remainder filled in from reference TRBV29-1 and TRBJ2-5): SAVISQKPSRDICQRGTSLTIQCQVDSQVTMMFWYRQQPGQSLTLIATANQGSEATYESGFVIDKFPISRPNLTFSTLTVSNMSPEDSSIYLCSVFSETRYFGPGTRLLVL.

In its sample, this clonotype was seen many times. The chain recombines TRBV4-1 with TRBJ2-1, with 14 bases matching TRBD2. The ends lost 4 bases at V and 9 bases at J; junction bases unmatched: 11. The CDR3 is made up of 17 amino acids. The germline V gene has CDR1 MGHRA and CDR2 YSYEKL. The CDR3 DNA follows: TGCGCCAGCAGCCGCGCTCCGGGACTAGCGGGGGATGGTGAGCAGTTCTTC. Translating gives CASSRAPGLAGDGEQFF.

This clonotype is a singleton in its sample. One base away lies a much larger clone, so this may be a sequencing read error. The V gene is TRBV19, the J gene TRBJ1-3, with no clear D. This CDR3 comprises 16 residues. The germline V gene encodes CDR1 LNHDA and CDR2 SQIVND (reference sequence). This chain's CDR3 is CSSSIIGSRSGNTIYF. CDR3 nucleotides: TGTTCCAGTAGTATTATCGGGTCCAGATCTGGAAACACCATATATTTT.

This clonotype was observed at least ten times. The CDR3, as DNA: TGCAGTGCTAGCGGGGGGCACACAGATACGCAGTATTTT. Its protein product is CSASGGHTDTQYF. The V call is TRBV20-1, the J call TRBJ2-3; D might be TRBD2 (7 bases). With 3 bases removed from V and 2 bases from J, the gap between germline ends came to 9 bases. The CDR3 runs 13 residues. Germline CDR1 and CDR2: DFQATT and SNEGSKA (reference sequence).